This T cell receptor beta chain stems from a study of blood T cell repertoires in COVID-19. For the study at large: Researchers got acute and convalescent COVID-19 samples from the United States, Italy and Spain. PBMCs, B-cell-depleted T cells, or T cells were the source of the cDNA or gDNA that made up the material.

Study processing details: Amplified reference gene primers provided the basis for estimating nucleated cell counts. Method: immunoSEQ multiplex PCR; TCRdb's copy keeps in-frame clones and lacks some. That table is the source of V, J and clone size, and D and trimming were worked out from the DNA. The sample comprises a few hundred thousand clones, more than 70% of which are singletons, and 3.9% rests with the top ten. The CDR3 spans 14 residues. Germline V gene lookup returns CDR1 MDHEN and CDR2 SYDVKM. With V trimmed by 7 bases and J by 5 bases, 7 bases remained unmatched. Seattle participants joined during active infection and were tracked over time.

Sequencing was performed on peripheral blood. The TCR originated in an older woman with COVID-19, enrolled during active disease. The chain couples TRBV28 to TRBJ2-3; 9 bases agree with TRBD2. The CDR3 protein is CASKVAGALDTQYF. CDR3 DNA sequence: TGTGCCAGCAAGGTAGCGGGGGCGTTAGATACGCAGTATTTT.